The T cell receptor (beta chain) under discussion was sequenced for a study of CD8+ T cells in alopecia areata. Study-wide results and caveats: Scalp sequencing captures resident alphabeta T cells of normal skin too. Relative to mice, TCR sharing across patients was less clear, a difference possibly HLA-related. For lesional scalp, especially alopecia totalis/universalis, clonality was higher than in normal scalp.

Reverse transcription of extracted RNA yielded cDNA, which provided the sequencing template. TCRdb's table, derived via immunoSEQ multiplex PCR, lists solely in-frame clones and lacks some. The table lists around 100,000 clones, no singletons, with 15% to 20% in the top ten. This clone has more than one count but fewer than ten. As yet, its antigen is unknown. The protein in this entry is translated from the DNA; at residue 12 it differs from the protein listed in TCRdb. Each gene name is a mouse one. The read terminates 3 residues before the CDR3 end, so the remaining end is supplied by the germline J gene. The germline CDR1 and CDR2 sequences are NNHNN and SYGAGS (reference sequence). V gave up 0 bases and J gave up 8 bases, with 12 bases separating them. This CDR3 comprises 15 residues.

The rearrangement links TRBV13-2 to TRBJ1-6, with TRBD1 as a possible D gene (5 bases). TRBJ1-6 is designated an ORF whose function remains uncertain. The sequencing input was lesional skin. The TCR was taken from a C3H/HeJ mouse with alopecia areata. The MHC haplotype of this mouse line is H2-k. The sequenced CDR3 bases are TGTGCCAGCGGTGATGCGCAGGGAGAGGATTCGCCC. Protein: CASGDAQGEDSP. From start to end, the CDR3 is CASGDAQGEDSPLYF.